This TCR beta chain was observed in a study of T-cell memory formation after mild COVID-19. This clonotype was observed a handful of times. The CDR3 totals 14 residues. V was cut by 3 bases and J by 2 bases, with 11 bases left in between. TCRdb processed the 5' RACE reads anew with MiXCR; each CDR3 protein has one entry. The table lists hundreds of thousands of distinct CDR3 sequences, 15% to 20% of them singletons. This sequence joins TRBV12-3 or TRBV12-4 and TRBJ2-7, with a weak D call TRBD1 (5 bases). The sequence derives from an adult woman who had mild COVID-19 (a few samples of this study predate the infection). Cell type and time point are not known. The sequenced sample was PBMCs or a T cell subset sorted from them (not recorded which). In DNA, the CDR3 is TGTGCCAGCAGTTTCTTTGCAGGGACCTACGAGCAGTACTTC. It codes for CASSFFAGTYEQYF.